Shown below are 10 T cell receptor beta chains from a single sample sequenced in a study of post-analysis software for immune sequencing data. Included in the TCR beta cDNA libraries were unique molecular identifiers. TCRdb itself ran the PCR reads through MiXCR, one entry per CDR3 protein. Here the sample spans under 200,000 distinct CDR3 sequences, roughly 28% being singletons. For these TCRs, the target antigens are not known. Study results and caveats: TRBV5-6, TRBV5-1 and TRBV20-1 were among four or five TRBV segments more frequent in patients than controls.

The sequencing sample was made of blood. Receptors originate from a girl aged 2 to 17 with multiple sclerosis.

There are many counts of this clonotype. V usage is TRBV20-1 and J usage is TRBJ2-7; maybe TRBD2 (6 bases). V was trimmed by 3 bases and J by 7 bases, leaving 19 bases between them. The CDR3 totals 14 residues. CDR1 and CDR2 (germline): DFQATT, SNEGSKA (reference sequence). CDR3 region: CSARQASAAGEQYF. CDR3 bases: TGCAGTGCTAGGCAAGCTAGCGCCGCCGGGGAGCAGTACTTC.

The V gene is TRBV5-1, the J gene TRBJ2-1; D is unresolved. Germline CDR1 and CDR2: SGHRS and YFSETQ. Trimming removed 2 bases from V and 1 base from J, with 10 bases in between. The CDR3 loop spans 15 amino acids. CDR3 nucleotide sequence: TGCGCCAGCAGCTTTTCTGGGAATTCCTACAATGAGCAGTTCTTC. It is translated as CASSFSGNSYNEQFF.

V and J are TRBV7-2 and TRBJ1-5, with TRBD1 identical over 12 bases. In germline, CDR1 is SGHTA, CDR2 FQGNSA. With 7 bases clipped from V and 0 bases from J, the junction kept 10 bases outside the gene matches. The CDR3 extends over 18 amino acids. CDR3 coding DNA: TGTGCCAGCACCTCACCGGGACAGGGGGCTTATAGCAATCAGCCCCAGCATTTT. Translation gives CASTSPGQGAYSNQPQHF.

This chain uses TRBV20-1 with TRBJ2-5; 7 bases are a match to TRBD2. The CDR3 totals 14 residues. Germline values: CDR1 DFQATT, CDR2 SNEGSKA (reference sequence). J gave up 9 bases and V 5 bases, and 15 bases lay outside the gene matches. The CDR3 loop reads CSAAAGARFTAQYF. The CDR3 nucleotides are TGCAGTGCTGCCGCGGGAGCCCGGTTTACGGCCCAGTACTTC.

The V gene is TRBV6-5, the J gene TRBJ1-1; D is unresolved. CDR1 MNHEY and CDR2 SVGAGI come from the germline V gene. The V end lost 7 bases, the J end lost 0 bases, and 9 bases lay between the germline ends. The CDR3 runs 13 residues. CDR3 in amino acids: CASTPDMNTEAFF. Here the CDR3 DNA reads TGTGCCAGCACGCCAGATATGAACACTGAAGCTTTCTTT.

The chain employs TRBV12-3 or TRBV12-4 and TRBJ1-3, with D possibly TRBD1 on 5 matching bases. The CDR3 runs to 14 residues. V was clipped by 6 bases and J by 4 bases, with 13 bases between them. The CDR3 coding sequence is TGTGCCAGCAGGCCCCAGGGACTCGGAAACACCATATATTTT. Residues: CASRPQGLGNTIYF.

Comment on this clonotype: A single base separates this from a much larger clone, so it may be a read error. V gene TRBV4-1 combines with J gene TRBJ2-1; D remains ambiguous. CDR1 and CDR2 from the germline V gene are MGHRA and YSYEKL. The CDR3 is made up of 15 amino acids. The CDR3, as DNA: TGCGCCTGCAGCCCTGGAGAGACCAATGCCAATGAGCAGTTCTTC. Protein: CACSPGETNANEQFF.

There are a few counts of this clonotype. The chain recombines TRBV18 with TRBJ2-7; D not certain. The germline CDR1 and CDR2 sequences are KGHSH and LQKENI. The V end lost 4 bases, the J end lost 3 bases, and 16 bases lay between the germline ends. CDR3 length: 15 residues. The CDR3 DNA reads TGTGCCAGCTCACACCAAGGGAAACTGAACTACGAGCAGTACTTC. Residues: CASSHQGKLNYEQYF.

CDR3: CASSLSGYNYGYTF. CDR3 coding DNA: TGTGCCAGCAGTTTATCGGGGTACAACTATGGCTACACCTTC. The V and J genes are TRBV27 and TRBJ1-2; unclear D gene. Germline V gene sequence: CDR1 MNHEY, CDR2 SMNVEV (reference sequence). The germline V and J ends were trimmed by 0 bases and 2 bases, with 7 bases remaining between them. This CDR3 is built from 14 residues.

CDR3 amino acids: CASSLGGGRTYEQYF. CDR3 sequence (DNA): TGCGCCAGCAGCTTGGGCGGGGGCCGAACCTACGAGCAGTACTTC. J is TRBJ2-7 and V is TRBV5-1; possible D gene TRBD2, 7 bases. The CDR3 runs 15 residues. The V gene lost 0 bases and the J gene lost 2 bases, with 12 bases spanning the gap. In germline, CDR1 is SGHRS, CDR2 YFSETQ.